One sample yielded the 2 T cell receptor beta chains listed below, sequenced in a study of control samples from healthy donors and cancer patients. Measured with immunoSEQ multiplex PCR; TCRdb has only the in-frame clones, and not every one. This table has 50,000 or so clones, 85% to 95% appearing once. Sequenced sample: blood. The receptors originated from a man younger than 45 in good health.

The CDR3 bases are TGTGCCAGCAGTCTCTCCGGGACAACCCCCTACGAGCAGTACTTC. This codes for CASSLSGTTPYEQYF. V usage is TRBV27 and J usage is TRBJ2-7, with D tentatively TRBD1 (6 bases). Germline CDR1 is MNHEY and CDR2 is SMNVEV (reference sequence). The CDR3 length is 15 residues. Trimming cost V 5 bases and J 2 bases, with 16 bases left between them.

The V call is TRBV28, the J call TRBJ2-6, with no clear D. Trimming took 5 bases from V and 0 from J, leaving 8 bases between them. Germline V CDR1 and CDR2: MDHEN, SYDVKM. The length of the CDR3 is 15 residues. Here the CDR3 reads CASSDLLSGANVLTF. As DNA, the CDR3 is TGTGCCAGCAGTGATTTGCTCTCTGGGGCCAACGTCCTGACTTTC.